The 5 T cell receptor beta chains listed next were all sequenced from one sample in a study of T-cell memory formation after mild COVID-19. MiXCR was run by TCRdb on the 5' RACE reads, yielding one entry per CDR3 protein. The profile shows 150,000 to 200,000 distinct CDR3 sequences, 16% of them singletons. The sequencing input was PBMCs or a T cell subset sorted from them (not recorded which). The receptors were sampled from an adult woman who had mild COVID-19 (a few samples of this study predate the infection). Cell type and time point are not known.

The chain employs TRBV27 and TRBJ1-6, with a tentative D call TRBD1 (5 bases). CDR3 size: 13 residues. Trimming stripped 5 bases from V and 15 bases from J, with 17 bases between. In germline, CDR1 is MNHEY, CDR2 SMNVEV (reference sequence). The CDR3 DNA reads TGTGCCAGCAGTACCCGAACCGGGGGGATCCTCCACTTT. It encodes CASSTRTGGILHF.

The chain is built from TRBV12-3 or TRBV12-4 and TRBJ1-1; 10 positions agree with TRBD1. After removal of 6 bases from V and 4 bases from J, the junction contained 11 bases not matched to a gene. The CDR3 has 16 residues. CDR3 sequence: CASSQADRGKFTEAFF. CDR3 nucleotide sequence: TGTGCCAGCAGCCAGGCGGACAGGGGGAAATTCACTGAAGCTTTCTTT.

This clonotype was counted between two and nine times. This chain links TRBV2 with TRBJ1-1; 9 nucleotides agree with TRBD1. V was clipped by 8 bases and J by 4 bases; unmatched bases: 8. Germline loops: CDR1 SNHLY, CDR2 FYNNEI. The CDR3 contains 14 residues. DNA of the CDR3: TGTGCCAGCCTCCGGACAGGGGTAATCACTGAAGCTTTCTTT. It specifies CASLRTGVITEAFF.

J is TRBJ1-2 and V is TRBV12-3 or TRBV12-4; 8 bases align to TRBD1. Unmatched junction bases numbered 3, after V lost 6 bases and J lost 0 bases. This CDR3 is built from 14 residues. The CDR3 DNA reads as TGTGCCAGCAGCCGGGGACAGGCTAACTATGGCTACACCTTC. It codes for CASSRGQANYGYTF.

The chain recombines TRBV11-3 with TRBJ1-1; a possible D gene is TRBD1 (5 bases). Germline lookup yields CDR1 SGHNT and CDR2 YENEEA. The CDR3 length is 14 residues. V lost 5 bases and J 6 bases, leaving 16 bases between the germline ends. The CDR3 nucleotides read TGTGCCAGCAGCAGCGAGGGGAGGAGAGCTGAAGCTTTCTTT. It specifies CASSSEGRRAEAFF.